This TCR beta chain was documented in a study of T cell changes during pregnancy in multiple sclerosis. Germline V gene data show CDR1 as SGDLS and CDR2 as YYNGEE. Between the trimmed V and J ends, which lost 0 bases and 3 bases, there was a span of 16 bases. The CDR3 is made up of 18 amino acids. Clones were read by immunoSEQ multiplex PCR, and TCRdb kept only the in-frame ones, dropping some. This sample has roughly 90,000 clones, with under 95% found just once. The sequenced sample was peripheral blood, obtained in the first trimester of pregnancy. The V gene is TRBV9, the J gene TRBJ1-6; D may be TRBD1 (5 bases). The receptor comes from a female donor in good health, enrolled as a control in a pregnancy study. Written as DNA, the CDR3 is TGTGCCAGCAGCGTAGGTCCCTCCGGGGGAATCTATAATTCACCCCTCCACTTT. It specifies CASSVGPSGGIYNSPLHF.